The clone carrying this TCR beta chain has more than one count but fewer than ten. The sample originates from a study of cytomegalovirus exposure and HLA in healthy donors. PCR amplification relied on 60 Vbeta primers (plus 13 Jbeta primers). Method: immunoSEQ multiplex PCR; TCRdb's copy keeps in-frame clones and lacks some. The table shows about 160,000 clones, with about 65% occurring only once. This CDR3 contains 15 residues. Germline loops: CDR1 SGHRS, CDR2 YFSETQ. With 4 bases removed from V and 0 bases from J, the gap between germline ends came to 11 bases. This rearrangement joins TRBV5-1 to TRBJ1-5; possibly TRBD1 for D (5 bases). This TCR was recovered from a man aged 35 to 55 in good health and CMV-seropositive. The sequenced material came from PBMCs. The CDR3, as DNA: TGCGCCAGCAGCCTATCGGGGGTTAGCAATCAGCCCCAGCATTTT. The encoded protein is CASSLSGVSNQPQHF.